Below are 25 T cell receptor beta chains sequenced from a single sample in a study of blood T cell repertoires in COVID-19. Sequencing used immunoSEQ multiplex PCR; TCRdb keeps in-frame clones, though not all of them. Altogether 360,000 or so clones are present, 89% being singletons, with the ten largest covering 3% to 4%. Material for sequencing was peripheral blood. The receptors were sampled from a woman in her sixties with COVID-19, enrolled during active disease.

The gene calls are TRBV30 and TRBJ2-7, with D possibly matching TRBD2 (6 bases). In germline, CDR1 is GTSNPN, CDR2 SVGIG (reference sequence). The CDR3 runs 12 residues. Deletions cut 2 bases from V and 7 bases from J, with 12 bases between. The DNA for the CDR3 is TGTGCCTGGAGTAGGAAGGGGACTGAGCAGTACTTC. Its protein is CAWSRKGTEQYF. The complete variable domain, with remaining parts taken from reference TRBV30 and TRBJ2-7, reads SQTIHQWPATLVQPVGSPLSLECTVEGTSNPNLYWYRQAAGRGLQLLFYSVGIGQISSEVPQNLSASRPQDRQFILSSKKLLLSDSGFYLCAWSRKGTEQYFGPGTRLTVT.

Written as DNA, the CDR3 is TGTGCCAGCAGCTCCCAGACAGGGATGAACACTGAAGCTTTCTTT. Translating it yields CASSSQTGMNTEAFF. J is TRBJ1-1 and V is TRBV7-9, with TRBD1 matching over 7 bases. CDR1 and CDR2 (germline): SEHNR, FQNEAQ (reference sequence). The CDR3 is 15 amino acids. V lost 4 bases to trimming and J lost 0 bases; unmatched junction nucleotides: 5. The entire variable domain, with the rest obtained from reference TRBV7-9 and TRBJ1-1, is as follows: DTGVSQNPRHKITKRGQNVTFRCDPISEHNRLYWYRQTLGQGPEFLTYFQNEAQLEKSRLLSDRFSAERPKGSFSTLEIQRTEQGDSAMYLCASSSQTGMNTEAFFGQGTRLTVV.

The gene calls are TRBV18 and TRBJ2-1, with D possibly TRBD1 on 7 matching bases. V lost 3 bases and J lost 9, with 15 bases in between. The CDR3 has 14 amino acids. Germline CDR1 KGHSH, CDR2 LQKENI. The CDR3 reads CASSPRGLEGEQFF. In DNA, the CDR3 is TGTGCCAGCTCACCGAGGGGGCTGGAGGGTGAGCAGTTCTTC.

V gene TRBV14 combines with J gene TRBJ2-7, with D possibly TRBD1 on 6 matching bases. V was cut by 2 bases and J by 0 bases, with 11 bases left in between. Germline CDR1 SGHDN, CDR2 FVKESK. The CDR3 sequence is 15 residues long. The CDR3 region has the DNA TGTGCCAGCAGCCAAAGCAGGGGCGTCTCCTACGAGCAGTACTTC. It is translated as CASSQSRGVSYEQYF.

For the CDR3, the DNA is TGTGCCAGCAGCGCGGGACAGGGATACAATCAGCCCCAGCATTTT. Translation gives CASSAGQGYNQPQHF. The rearrangement links TRBV5-8 to TRBJ1-5; TRBD1 matches at 9 bases. The CDR3 has 15 amino acids. Germline V lookup: CDR1 SGHTS, CDR2 YDEGEE. V trimming: 4 bases; J trimming: 3 bases; junction bases outside the gene matches: 5.

The rearrangement uses TRBV2 and TRBJ2-7; D perhaps matches TRBD1 (6 bases). In germline, CDR1 is SNHLY, CDR2 FYNNEI. The germline V and J ends were trimmed by 8 bases and 2 bases, with 22 bases remaining between them. The CDR3 is 16 amino acids. The CDR3 loop reads CASRPSPGRGTYEQYF. CDR3 DNA: TGTGCCAGCCGCCCATCCCCGGGCAGGGGTACCTACGAGCAGTACTTC.

J is TRBJ1-2 and V is TRBV6-6; possibly TRBD1 for D (5 bases). Germline CDR1 and CDR2: MNHNY and SVGAGI (reference sequence). The germline V and J ends were trimmed by 8 bases and 10 bases, with 26 bases remaining between them. This CDR3 contains 15 residues. The CDR3 is CASRSPTEAGYFYTF. As DNA, the CDR3 is TGTGCCAGCCGTAGCCCAACCGAGGCAGGGTATTTCTACACCTTC.

V gene TRBV14 combines with J gene TRBJ1-1; D not certain. In germline, CDR1 is SGHDN, CDR2 FVKESK. The V and J ends lost 1 base and 1 base respectively, with 4 bases between them. The CDR3 has 13 residues. As DNA, the CDR3 is TGTGCCAGCAGCCAAGGGCAGAACACTGAAGCTTTCTTT. It yields the protein CASSQGQNTEAFF. Looking up the rest from reference TRBV14 and TRBJ1-1 gives the full variable domain: EAGVTQFPSHSVIEKGQTVTLRCDPISGHDNLYWYRRVMGKEIKFLLHFVKESKQDESGMPNNRFLAERTGGTYSTLKVQPAELEDSGVYFCASSQGQNTEAFFGQGTRLTVV.

The J gene is TRBJ1-5, the V gene TRBV27; D is unresolved. Trimming pared 7 bases from V and 0 bases from J, leaving 7 bases between. This CDR3 has 13 residues. Per the germline V gene, CDR1 is MNHEY and CDR2 is SMNVEV (reference sequence). The CDR3 protein is CASNLYSNQPQHF. CDR3 sequence (DNA): TGTGCCAGCAACCTATATAGCAATCAGCCCCAGCATTTT.

V is TRBV9 and J is TRBJ1-6; no clear D. V was cut by 0 bases and J by 2 bases, with 9 bases left in between. CDR1 is SGDLS, CDR2 YYNGEE, per germline. CDR3 length: 16 amino acids. The chain's CDR3 is CASSVVPQPYNSPLHF. As DNA, the CDR3 is TGTGCCAGCAGCGTAGTGCCACAGCCCTATAATTCACCCCTCCACTTT.

The chain is built from TRBV10-3 and TRBJ1-6; 8 bases are a match to TRBD1. The CDR3 has 16 amino acids. Germline loops: CDR1 ENHRY, CDR2 SYGVKD. The trim removed 0 bases at V and 6 bases at J, leaving 4 bases unmatched. The CDR3 DNA sequence: TGTGCCATCAGTGAGTCGGCAGGGGGCTCTAATTCACCCCTCCACTTT. It yields the protein CAISESAGGSNSPLHF.

This clone was picked up many times. V and J are TRBV4-1 and TRBJ1-1; no reliable D call. Trimming pared 3 bases from V and 5 bases from J, leaving 7 bases between. Germline lookup yields CDR1 MGHRA and CDR2 YSYEKL. There are 12 residues in the CDR3. CDR3 loop: CASSHGFTEAFF. The CDR3 DNA reads as TGCGCCAGCAGCCACGGGTTTACTGAAGCTTTCTTT.

V usage is TRBV20-1 and J usage is TRBJ1-1; D may be TRBD1 (5 bases). The CDR3 is 10 residues long. Germline CDR1 DFQATT, CDR2 SNEGSKA (reference sequence). Trimming pared 3 bases from V and 8 bases from J, leaving 7 bases between. The CDR3 here is CSASNREAFF. CDR3 bases: TGCAGTGCTAGTAACAGGGAAGCTTTCTTT.

V gene TRBV24-1 combines with J gene TRBJ2-3, with D possibly matching TRBD1 (6 bases). Per the germline V gene, CDR1 is KGHDR and CDR2 is SFDVKD. The V end lost 2 bases, the J end lost 5 bases, and 13 bases lay between the germline ends. This CDR3 is 15 amino acids long. CDR3 nucleotide sequence: TGTGCCACCAGTGATTGGGGGCTAAATAGAGATACGCAGTATTTT. The encoded protein is CATSDWGLNRDTQYF.

The J gene is TRBJ1-1, the V gene TRBV3-1 (or the pseudogene TRBV3-2); maybe TRBD1 (5 bases). Germline CDR1 LGHDT, CDR2 YNNKEL (reference sequence). V gave up 1 base and J gave up 6 bases, with 6 bases separating them. The length of the CDR3 is 12 residues. The CDR3 is CASSQGGAEAFF. In DNA form, the CDR3 reads TGTGCCAGCAGCCAAGGGGGGGCTGAAGCTTTCTTT.

The chain has TRBV27 and TRBJ1-6; D gene ambiguous. Germline V gene data show CDR1 as MNHEY and CDR2 as SMNVEV (reference sequence). V lost 5 bases and J 9 bases, leaving 14 bases between the germline ends. The CDR3 totals 14 residues. The CDR3 bases are TGTGCCAGCAGTCCCGGGAGCCGAGGTTCACCCCTCCACTTT. Protein sequence: CASSPGSRGSPLHF.

The chain uses TRBV25-1 and TRBJ1-6, with 7 nucleotides matching TRBD1. V lost 5 bases to trimming and J lost 2 bases; unmatched junction nucleotides: 12. Germline V CDR1 and CDR2: MGHDK, SYGVNS. The CDR3 contains 18 residues. CDR3 sequence (DNA): TGTGCCAGCAGTCAAGGGACAGCCGTGGGGACCTATAATTCACCCCTCCACTTT. It translates to CASSQGTAVGTYNSPLHF.

This chain connects TRBV3-1 (or the pseudogene TRBV3-2) to TRBJ1-2; 7 bases are a match to TRBD1. Germline V CDR1 and CDR2: LGHDT, YNNKEL (reference sequence). The CDR3 loop spans 15 amino acids. V dropped 5 bases and J dropped 2; count of bases not matched to a gene: 8. The CDR3 nucleotides read TGTGCCAGCAGCTCTTCTTTCAGGGGGAACTATGGCTACACCTTC. It encodes CASSSSFRGNYGYTF.

The V gene is TRBV19, the J gene TRBJ1-5, with D possibly matching TRBD1 (5 bases). Germline-derived CDR1 and CDR2 are LNHDA and SQIVND (reference sequence). CDR3 length: 14 amino acids. V gave up 4 bases and J gave up 4 bases, with 11 bases separating them. The CDR3 coding sequence is TGTGCCAGTAGTAATTCAGGGTGGAATCAGCCCCAGCATTTT. Translation: CASSNSGWNQPQHF.

This clone is labeled medium-sized. The CDR3 DNA reads TGCGCCAGCAGCCAAGATCTGGGGACAGGGGGCGCATCGGGCTACACCTTC. Translated, it gives CASSQDLGTGGASGYTF. V is TRBV4-1 and J is TRBJ1-2; 12 bases align to TRBD1. The CDR3 totals 17 residues. V was clipped by 0 bases and J by 8 bases; unmatched bases: 10. Per germline, CDR1 MGHRA and CDR2 YSYEKL.

The chain is built from TRBV9 and TRBJ1-2, with 12 bases fitting TRBD1. CDR3 length: 15 amino acids. V trimming: 3 bases; J trimming: 11 bases; junction bases outside the gene matches: 11. CDR1 and CDR2 (germline): SGDLS, YYNGEE. The CDR3: CASSAWDRGLGGYTF. The CDR3 nucleotides read TGTGCCAGCAGCGCCTGGGACAGGGGGCTGGGGGGATACACCTTC.

The V call is TRBV9, the J call TRBJ1-1, with D perhaps matching TRBD1 (5 bases). Per germline, CDR1 SGDLS and CDR2 YYNGEE. V lost 0 bases, J lost 5 bases, and 11 bases lay in between. CDR3 length equals 14 residues. Here the CDR3 DNA reads TGTGCCAGCAGCGTAGTCGGGGGAGGAACTGAAGCTTTCTTT. It yields the protein CASSVVGGGTEAFF.

The J gene is TRBJ2-3, the V gene TRBV6-1; D is perhaps TRBD2 (5 bases). CDR1 is MNHNS and CDR2 is SASEGT in the germline V gene. This CDR3 has 14 amino acids. V lost 3 bases, J lost 3 bases, and 10 bases lay in between. The CDR3 DNA is TGTGCCAGCAGTGACCGGGGAAAGACAGATACGCAGTATTTT. This gives the protein CASSDRGKTDTQYF.

J is TRBJ1-1 and V is TRBV19; the D is unclear. The germline V gene encodes CDR1 LNHDA and CDR2 SQIVND (reference sequence). The CDR3 length is 15 residues. V was pared by 2 bases and J by 6 bases, with 16 bases between. The chain's CDR3 is CASSIPGGGSSEAFF. The CDR3 nucleotides read TGTGCCAGTAGTATACCGGGAGGCGGCTCCTCTGAAGCTTTCTTT. The full variable domain, its missing parts supplied by reference TRBV19 and TRBJ1-1, is DGGITQSPKYLFRKEGQNVTLSCEQNLNHDAMYWYRQDPGQGLRLIYYSQIVNDFQKGDIAEGYSVSREKKESFPLTVTSAQKNPTAFYLCASSIPGGGSSEAFFGQGTRLTVV.

The chain uses TRBV28 and TRBJ1-2; D ambiguous. CDR3 length: 12 amino acids. Germline V gives CDR1 MDHEN, CDR2 SYDVKM. V was clipped by 6 bases and J by 8 bases, with 13 bases between them. Written as DNA, the CDR3 is TGTGCCAGCAGCTCTCTTCGGTGGGGCTACACCTTC. Amino acid sequence: CASSSLRWGYTF.